This T cell receptor (beta chain) was recorded in a study of neurological immune-mediated disorders. About this clonotype: This clone may be a read error of a much larger clone one base away.

TCRdb fed the 5' RACE reads into MiXCR, producing one record per CDR3 protein. The repertoire includes about 120,000 distinct CDR3 sequences, about 3.4% of them detected once, and about 1.2% sits in the top ten. The origin of this receptor is a woman in her 30s with multiple sclerosis. Sequenced input: PBMCs.

The CDR3 sequence is CASRWEIEAFF. DNA for the CDR3: TGTGCCAGCCGGTGGGAAATCGAAGCTTTCTTT. This chain links TRBV19 with TRBJ1-1; D unclear. This CDR3 spans 11 amino acids. Between the trimmed V and J ends, which lost 9 bases and 8 bases, there was a span of 13 bases. The germline V gene has CDR1 LNHDA and CDR2 SQIVND (reference sequence).